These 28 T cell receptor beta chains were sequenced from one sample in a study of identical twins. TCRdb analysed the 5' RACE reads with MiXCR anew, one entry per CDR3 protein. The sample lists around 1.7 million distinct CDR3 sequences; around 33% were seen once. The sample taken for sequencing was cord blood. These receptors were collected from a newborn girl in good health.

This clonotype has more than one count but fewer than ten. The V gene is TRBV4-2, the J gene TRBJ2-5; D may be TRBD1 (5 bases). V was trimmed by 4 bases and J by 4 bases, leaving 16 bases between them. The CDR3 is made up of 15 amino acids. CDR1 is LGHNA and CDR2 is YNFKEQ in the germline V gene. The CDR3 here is CASSPGETAAETQYF. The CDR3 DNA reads TGTGCCAGCAGCCCTGGAGAGACAGCAGCAGAGACCCAGTACTTC.

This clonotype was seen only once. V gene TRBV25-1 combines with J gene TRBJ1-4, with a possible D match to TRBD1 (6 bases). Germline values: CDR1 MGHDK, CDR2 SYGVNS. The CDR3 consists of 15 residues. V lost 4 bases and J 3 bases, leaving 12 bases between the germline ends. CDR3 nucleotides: TGTGCCAGCAGTGCAGGGGTAGGGGCTAATGAAAAACTGTTTTTT. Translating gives CASSAGVGANEKLFF.

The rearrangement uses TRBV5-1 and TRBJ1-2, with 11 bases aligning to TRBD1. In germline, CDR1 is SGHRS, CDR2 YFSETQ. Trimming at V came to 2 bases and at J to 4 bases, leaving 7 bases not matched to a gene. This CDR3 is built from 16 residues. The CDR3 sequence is CASSFTPGQGAYGYTF. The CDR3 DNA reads TGCGCCAGCAGCTTCACCCCAGGACAGGGGGCCTATGGCTACACCTTC.

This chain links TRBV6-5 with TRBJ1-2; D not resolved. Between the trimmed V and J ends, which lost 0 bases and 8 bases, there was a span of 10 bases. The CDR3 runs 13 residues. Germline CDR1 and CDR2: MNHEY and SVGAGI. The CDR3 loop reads CASSYSGGEGYTF. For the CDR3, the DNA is TGTGCCAGCAGTTACTCCGGCGGAGAGGGCTACACCTTC.

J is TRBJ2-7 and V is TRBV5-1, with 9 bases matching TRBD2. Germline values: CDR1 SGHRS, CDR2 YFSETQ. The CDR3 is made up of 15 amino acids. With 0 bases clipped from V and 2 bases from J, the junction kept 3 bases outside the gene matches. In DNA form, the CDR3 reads TGCGCCAGCAGCTTGGCTAGCGGGGCTACCTACGAGCAGTACTTC. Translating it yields CASSLASGATYEQYF.

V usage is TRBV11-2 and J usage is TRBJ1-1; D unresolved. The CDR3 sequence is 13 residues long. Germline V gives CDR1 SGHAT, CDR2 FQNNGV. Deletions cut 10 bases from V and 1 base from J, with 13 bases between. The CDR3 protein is CATRTGWNTEAFF. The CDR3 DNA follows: TGTGCCACCCGAACCGGATGGAACACTGAAGCTTTCTTT.

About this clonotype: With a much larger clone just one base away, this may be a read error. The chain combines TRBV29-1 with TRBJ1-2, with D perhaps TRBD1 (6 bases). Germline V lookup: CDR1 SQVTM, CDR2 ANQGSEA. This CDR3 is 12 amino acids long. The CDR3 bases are TGCGGCGTTGATTCGGGGGCCGGTGGCTACACCTTC. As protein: CGVDSGAGGYTF.

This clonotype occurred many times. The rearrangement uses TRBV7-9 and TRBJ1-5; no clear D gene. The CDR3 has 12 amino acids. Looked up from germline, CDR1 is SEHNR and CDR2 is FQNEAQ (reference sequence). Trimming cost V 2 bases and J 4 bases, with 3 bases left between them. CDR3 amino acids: CASSLPNQPQHF. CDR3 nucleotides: TGTGCCAGCAGCTTACCTAATCAGCCCCAGCATTTT.

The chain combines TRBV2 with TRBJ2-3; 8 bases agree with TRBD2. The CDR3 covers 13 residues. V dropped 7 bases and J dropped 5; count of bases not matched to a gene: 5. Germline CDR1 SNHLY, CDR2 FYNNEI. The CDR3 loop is CASIGRARDTQYF. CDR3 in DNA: TGTGCCAGCATCGGGAGGGCCAGAGATACGCAGTATTTT. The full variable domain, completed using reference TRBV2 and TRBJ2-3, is EPEVTQTPSHQVTQMGQEVILRCVPISNHLYFYWYRQILGQKVEFLVSFYNNEISEKSEIFDDQFSVERPDGSNFTLKIRSTKLEDSAMYFCASIGRARDTQYFGPGTRLTVL.

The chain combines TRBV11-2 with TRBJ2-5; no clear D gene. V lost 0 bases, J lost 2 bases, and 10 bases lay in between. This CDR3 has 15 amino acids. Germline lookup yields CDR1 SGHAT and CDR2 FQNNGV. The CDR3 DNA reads TGTGCCAGCAGCTTAGATCCAGGAACACAAGAGACCCAGTACTTC. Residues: CASSLDPGTQETQYF. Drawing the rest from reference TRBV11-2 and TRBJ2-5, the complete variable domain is EAGVAQSPRYKIIEKRQSVAFWCNPISGHATLYWYQQILGQGPKLLIQFQNNGVVDDSQLPKDRFSAERLKGVDSTLKIQPAKLEDSAVYLCASSLDPGTQETQYFGPGTRLLVL.

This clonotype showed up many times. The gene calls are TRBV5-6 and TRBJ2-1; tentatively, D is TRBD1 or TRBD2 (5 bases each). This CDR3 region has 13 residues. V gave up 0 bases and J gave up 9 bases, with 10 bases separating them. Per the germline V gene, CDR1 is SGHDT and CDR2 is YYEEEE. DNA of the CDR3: TGTGCCAGCAGCTTGGTTGATGGGGGTGAGCAGTTCTTC. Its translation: CASSLVDGGEQFF. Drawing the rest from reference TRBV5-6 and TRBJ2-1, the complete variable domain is DAGVTQSPTHLIKTRGQQVTLRCSPKSGHDTVSWYQQALGQGPQFIFQYYEEEERQRGNFPDRFSGHQFPNYSSELNVNALLLGDSALYLCASSLVDGGEQFFGPGTRLTVL.

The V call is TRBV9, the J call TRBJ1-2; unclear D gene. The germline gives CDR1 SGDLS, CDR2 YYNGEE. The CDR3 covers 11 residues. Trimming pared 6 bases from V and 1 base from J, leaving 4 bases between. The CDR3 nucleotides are TGTGCCAGCAACCGTAACTATGGCTACACCTTC. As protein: CASNRNYGYTF.

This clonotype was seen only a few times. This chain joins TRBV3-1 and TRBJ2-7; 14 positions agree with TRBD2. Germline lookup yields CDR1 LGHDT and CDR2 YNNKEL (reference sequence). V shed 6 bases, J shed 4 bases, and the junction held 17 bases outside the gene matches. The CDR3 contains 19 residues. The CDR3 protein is CASRLTARGLAGEGYEQYF. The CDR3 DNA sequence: TGTGCCAGCAGACTTACCGCGCGGGGACTAGCGGGAGAGGGTTACGAGCAGTACTTC.

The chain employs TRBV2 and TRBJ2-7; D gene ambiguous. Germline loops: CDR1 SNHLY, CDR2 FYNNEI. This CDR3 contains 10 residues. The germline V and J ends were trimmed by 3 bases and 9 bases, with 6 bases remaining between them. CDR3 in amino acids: CASSDMGQYF. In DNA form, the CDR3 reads TGTGCCAGCAGTGACATGGGGCAGTACTTC.

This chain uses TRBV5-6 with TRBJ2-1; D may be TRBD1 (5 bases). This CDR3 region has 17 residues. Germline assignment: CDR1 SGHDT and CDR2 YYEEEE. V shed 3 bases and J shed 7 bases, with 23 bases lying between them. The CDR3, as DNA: TGTGCCAGCAGCTCCGTACCGGGCAGGGTGATAGCAAATGAGCAGTTCTTC. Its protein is CASSSVPGRVIANEQFF.

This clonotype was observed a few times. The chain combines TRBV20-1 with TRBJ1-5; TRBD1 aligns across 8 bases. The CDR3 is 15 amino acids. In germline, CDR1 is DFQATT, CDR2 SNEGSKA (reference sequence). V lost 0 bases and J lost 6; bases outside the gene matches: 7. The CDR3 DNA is TGCAGTGCTAGAGAGTGGCAGGGGGCCTCTCAGCCCCAGCATTTT. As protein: CSAREWQGASQPQHF.

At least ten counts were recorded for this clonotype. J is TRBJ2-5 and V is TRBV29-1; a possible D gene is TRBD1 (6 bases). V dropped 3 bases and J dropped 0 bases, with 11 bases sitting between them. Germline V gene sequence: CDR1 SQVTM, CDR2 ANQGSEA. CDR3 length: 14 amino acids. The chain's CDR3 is CSVEGQWYQETQYF. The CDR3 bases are TGCAGCGTTGAGGGACAATGGTACCAAGAGACCCAGTACTTC. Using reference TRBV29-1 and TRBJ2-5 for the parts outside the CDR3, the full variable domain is SAVISQKPSRDICQRGTSLTIQCQVDSQVTMMFWYRQQPGQSLTLIATANQGSEATYESGFVIDKFPISRPNLTFSTLTVSNMSPEDSSIYLCSVEGQWYQETQYFGPGTRLLVL.

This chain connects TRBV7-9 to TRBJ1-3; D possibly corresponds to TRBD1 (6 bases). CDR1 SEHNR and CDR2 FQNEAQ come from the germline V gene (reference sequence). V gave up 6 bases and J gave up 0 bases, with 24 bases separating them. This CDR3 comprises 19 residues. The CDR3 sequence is CASSPTARGLFFSGNTIYF. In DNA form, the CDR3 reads TGTGCCAGCAGTCCAACGGCCAGGGGTCTCTTTTTCTCTGGAAACACCATATATTTT.

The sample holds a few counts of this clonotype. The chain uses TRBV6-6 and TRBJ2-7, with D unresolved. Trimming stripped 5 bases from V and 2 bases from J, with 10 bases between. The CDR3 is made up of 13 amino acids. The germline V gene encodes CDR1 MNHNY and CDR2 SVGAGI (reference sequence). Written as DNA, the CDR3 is TGTGCCAGCAGTGAGACTGGACCCTACGAGCAGTACTTC. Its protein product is CASSETGPYEQYF.

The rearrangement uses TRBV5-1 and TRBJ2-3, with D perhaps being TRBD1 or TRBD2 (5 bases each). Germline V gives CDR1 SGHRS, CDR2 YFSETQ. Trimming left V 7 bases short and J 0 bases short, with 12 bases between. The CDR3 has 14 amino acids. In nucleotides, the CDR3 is TGCGCCAGCGAGCCGGGGCCAAGCACAGATACGCAGTATTTT. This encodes CASEPGPSTDTQYF.

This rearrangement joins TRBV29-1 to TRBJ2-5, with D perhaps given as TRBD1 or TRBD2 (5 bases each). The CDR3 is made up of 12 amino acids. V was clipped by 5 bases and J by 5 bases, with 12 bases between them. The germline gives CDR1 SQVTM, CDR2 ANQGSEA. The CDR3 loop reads CSVKRGGETQYF. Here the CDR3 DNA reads TGCAGCGTTAAGAGGGGTGGGGAGACCCAGTACTTC.

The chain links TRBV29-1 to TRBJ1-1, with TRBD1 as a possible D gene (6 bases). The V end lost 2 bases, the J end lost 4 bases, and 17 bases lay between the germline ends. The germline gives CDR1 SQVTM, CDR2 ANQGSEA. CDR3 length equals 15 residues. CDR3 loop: CSVERGVGLSTEAFF. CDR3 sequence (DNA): TGCAGCGTTGAAAGGGGGGTCGGTCTAAGCACTGAAGCTTTCTTT. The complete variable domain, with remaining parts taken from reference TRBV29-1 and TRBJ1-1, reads SAVISQKPSRDICQRGTSLTIQCQVDSQVTMMFWYRQQPGQSLTLIATANQGSEATYESGFVIDKFPISRPNLTFSTLTVSNMSPEDSSIYLCSVERGVGLSTEAFFGQGTRLTVV.

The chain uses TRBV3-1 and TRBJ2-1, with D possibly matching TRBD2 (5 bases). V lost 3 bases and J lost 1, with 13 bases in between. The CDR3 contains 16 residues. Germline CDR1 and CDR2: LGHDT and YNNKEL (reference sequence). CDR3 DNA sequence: TGTGCCAGCAGCCATGTGAGGGAGAGGTCCTACAATGAGCAGTTCTTC. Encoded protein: CASSHVRERSYNEQFF.

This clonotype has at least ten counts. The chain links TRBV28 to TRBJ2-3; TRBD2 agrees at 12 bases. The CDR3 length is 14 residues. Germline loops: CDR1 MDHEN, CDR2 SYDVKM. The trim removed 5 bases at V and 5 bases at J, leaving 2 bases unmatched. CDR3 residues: CASSPSGREDTQYF. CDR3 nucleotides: TGTGCCAGCAGTCCTAGCGGGAGGGAAGATACGCAGTATTTT.

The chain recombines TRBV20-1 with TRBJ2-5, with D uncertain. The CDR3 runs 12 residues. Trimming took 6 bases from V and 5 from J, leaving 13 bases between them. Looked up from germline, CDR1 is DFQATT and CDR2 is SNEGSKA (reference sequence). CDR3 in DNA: TGCAGTGCCCCCGACCCCCGGGAGACCCAGTACTTC. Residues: CSAPDPRETQYF.

The CDR3, as DNA: TGCGCCAGCAGCTTGTCTACGGGGGGGCAGACAGATACGCAGTATTTT. Protein: CASSLSTGGQTDTQYF. V is TRBV5-1 and J is TRBJ2-3; TRBD2 agrees at 8 bases. CDR3 length: 16 amino acids. The V segment lost 1 base and the J segment 3 bases; nucleotides outside the gene matches: 7. The germline CDR1 and CDR2 sequences are SGHRS and YFSETQ.

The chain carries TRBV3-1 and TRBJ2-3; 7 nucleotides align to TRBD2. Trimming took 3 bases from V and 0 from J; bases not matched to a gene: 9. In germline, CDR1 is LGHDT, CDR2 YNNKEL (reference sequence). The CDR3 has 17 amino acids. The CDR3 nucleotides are TGTGCCAGCAGCCAGGTGGGTCGGCGGGGGAGCACAGATACGCAGTATTTT. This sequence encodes CASSQVGRRGSTDTQYF.

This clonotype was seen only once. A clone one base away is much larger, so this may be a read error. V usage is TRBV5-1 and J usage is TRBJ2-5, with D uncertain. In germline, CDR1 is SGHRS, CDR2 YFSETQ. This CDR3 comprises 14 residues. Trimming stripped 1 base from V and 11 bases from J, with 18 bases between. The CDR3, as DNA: TGCGCCAGCAGCTTGTCGCGGTGGCCAAATGAGCAGTACTTC. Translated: CASSLSRWPNEQYF. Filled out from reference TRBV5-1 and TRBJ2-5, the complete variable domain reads KAGVTQTPRYLIKTRGQQVTLSCSPISGHRSVSWYQQTPGQGLQFLFEYFSETQRNKGNFPGRFSGRQFSNSRSEMNVSTLELGDSALYLCASSLSRWPNEQYFGPGTRLLVL.